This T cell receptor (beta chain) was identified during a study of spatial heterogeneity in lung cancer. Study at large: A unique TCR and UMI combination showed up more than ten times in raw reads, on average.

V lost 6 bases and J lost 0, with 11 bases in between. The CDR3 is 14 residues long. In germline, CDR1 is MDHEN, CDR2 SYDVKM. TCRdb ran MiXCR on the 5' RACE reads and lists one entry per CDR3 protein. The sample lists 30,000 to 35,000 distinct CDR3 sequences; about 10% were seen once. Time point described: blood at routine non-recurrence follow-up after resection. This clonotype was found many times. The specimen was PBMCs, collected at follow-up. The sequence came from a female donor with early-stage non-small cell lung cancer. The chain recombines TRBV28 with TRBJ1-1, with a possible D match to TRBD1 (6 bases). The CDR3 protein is CASRLGGLNTEAFF. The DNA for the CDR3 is TGTGCCAGCAGGCTGGGGGGGCTGAACACTGAAGCTTTCTTT.